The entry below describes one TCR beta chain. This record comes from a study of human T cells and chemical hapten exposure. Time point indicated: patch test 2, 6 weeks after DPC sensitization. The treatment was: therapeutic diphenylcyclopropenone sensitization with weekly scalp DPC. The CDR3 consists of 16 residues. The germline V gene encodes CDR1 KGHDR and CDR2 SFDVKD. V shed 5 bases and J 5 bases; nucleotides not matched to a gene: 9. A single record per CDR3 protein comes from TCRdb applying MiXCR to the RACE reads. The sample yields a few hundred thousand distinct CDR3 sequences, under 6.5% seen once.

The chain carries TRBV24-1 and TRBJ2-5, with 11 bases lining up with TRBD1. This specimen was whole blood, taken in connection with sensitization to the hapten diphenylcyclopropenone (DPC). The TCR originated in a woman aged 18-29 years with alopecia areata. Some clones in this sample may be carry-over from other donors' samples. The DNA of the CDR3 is TGTGCCACCAGTGCCCCGGGACAGGGGGACCGTGAGACCCAGTACTTC. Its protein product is CATSAPGQGDRETQYF.